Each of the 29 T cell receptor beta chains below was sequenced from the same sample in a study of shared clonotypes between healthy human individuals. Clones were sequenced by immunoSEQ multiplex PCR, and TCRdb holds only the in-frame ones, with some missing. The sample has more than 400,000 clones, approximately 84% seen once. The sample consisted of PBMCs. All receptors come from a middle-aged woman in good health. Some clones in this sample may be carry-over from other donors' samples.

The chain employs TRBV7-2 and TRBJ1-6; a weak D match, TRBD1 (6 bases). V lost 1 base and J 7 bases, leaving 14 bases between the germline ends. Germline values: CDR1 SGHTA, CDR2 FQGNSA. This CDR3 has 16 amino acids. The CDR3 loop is CASSLVFGQRNSPLHF. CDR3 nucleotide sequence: TGTGCCAGCAGCTTAGTTTTCGGACAGAGGAATTCACCCCTCCACTTT.

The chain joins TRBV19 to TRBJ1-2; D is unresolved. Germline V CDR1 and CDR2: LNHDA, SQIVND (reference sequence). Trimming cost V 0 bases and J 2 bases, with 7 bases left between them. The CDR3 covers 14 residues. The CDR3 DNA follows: TGTGCCAGTAGTATAGATAAGGAAAACTATGGCTACACCTTC. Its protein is CASSIDKENYGYTF.

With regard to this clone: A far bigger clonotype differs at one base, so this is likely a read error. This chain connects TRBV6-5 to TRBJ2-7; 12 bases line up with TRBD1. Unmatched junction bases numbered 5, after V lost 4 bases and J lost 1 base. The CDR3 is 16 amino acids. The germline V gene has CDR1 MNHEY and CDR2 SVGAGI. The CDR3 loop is CASSSGTGGISYEQYF. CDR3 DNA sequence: TGTGCCAGCAGTTCCGGGACAGGGGGCATTTCCTACGAGCAGTACTTC.

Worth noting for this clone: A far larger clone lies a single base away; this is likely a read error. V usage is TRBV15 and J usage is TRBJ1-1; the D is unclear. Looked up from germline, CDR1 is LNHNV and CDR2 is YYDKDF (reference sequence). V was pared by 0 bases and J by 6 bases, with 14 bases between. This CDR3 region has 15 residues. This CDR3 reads CATSRDQRGFAEAFF. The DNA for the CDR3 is TGTGCCACCAGCAGAGATCAAAGAGGGTTCGCTGAAGCTTTCTTT.

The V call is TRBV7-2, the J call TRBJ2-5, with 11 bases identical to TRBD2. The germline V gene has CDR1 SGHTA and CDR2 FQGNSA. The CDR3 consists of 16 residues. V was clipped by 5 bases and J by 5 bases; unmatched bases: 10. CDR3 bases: TGTGCCAGCAGCATGACTAGCGGGGCCCAGGGTGAGACCCAGTACTTC. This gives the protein CASSMTSGAQGETQYF.

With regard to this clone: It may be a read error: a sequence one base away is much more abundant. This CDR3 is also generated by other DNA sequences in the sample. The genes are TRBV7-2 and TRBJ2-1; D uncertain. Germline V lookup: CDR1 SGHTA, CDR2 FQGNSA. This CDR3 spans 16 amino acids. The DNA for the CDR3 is TGTGCCAGCAGCTTTTCATCGCCTGGCGCCTACAATGAACAGTTCTTC. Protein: CASSFSSPGAYNEQFF.

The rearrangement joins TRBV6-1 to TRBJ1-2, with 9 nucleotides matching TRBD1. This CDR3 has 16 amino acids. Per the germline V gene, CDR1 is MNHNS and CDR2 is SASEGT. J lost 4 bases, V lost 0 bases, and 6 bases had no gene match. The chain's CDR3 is CASSEALATGGYGYTF. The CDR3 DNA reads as TGTGCCAGCAGTGAAGCGCTTGCGACAGGGGGCTATGGCTACACCTTC.

The CDR3 nucleotides are TGTGCCAGCAGCTTGGGGACTAGCGAGAGCACAGATACGCAGTATTTT. It specifies CASSLGTSESTDTQYF. The chain links TRBV7-9 to TRBJ2-3; 10 nucleotides line up with TRBD2. Per the germline V gene, CDR1 is SEHNR and CDR2 is FQNEAQ (reference sequence). The V and J ends lost 3 bases and 0 bases, in that order; junction bases with no gene match: 3. The CDR3 extends over 16 amino acids.

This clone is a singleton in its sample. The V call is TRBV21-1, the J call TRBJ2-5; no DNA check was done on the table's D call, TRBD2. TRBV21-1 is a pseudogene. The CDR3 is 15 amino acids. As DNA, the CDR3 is TGTGCCAGCAGCCTTACTAGATGGCGACAAGAGACCCAGTACTTC. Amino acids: CASSLTRWRQETQYF.

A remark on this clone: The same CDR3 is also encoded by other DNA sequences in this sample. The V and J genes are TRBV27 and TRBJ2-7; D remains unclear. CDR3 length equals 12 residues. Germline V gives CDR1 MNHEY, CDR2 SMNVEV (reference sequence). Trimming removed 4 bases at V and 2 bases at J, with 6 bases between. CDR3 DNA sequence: TGTGCCAGCAGTTCCCCGACCTACGAGCAGTACTTC. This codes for CASSSPTYEQYF.

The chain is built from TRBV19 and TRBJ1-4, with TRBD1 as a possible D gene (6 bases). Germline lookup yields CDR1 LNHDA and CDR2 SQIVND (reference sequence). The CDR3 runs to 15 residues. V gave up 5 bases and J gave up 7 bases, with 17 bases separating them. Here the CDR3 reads CASSLGPRGGEKLFF. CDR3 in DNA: TGTGCCAGTAGTCTCGGACCCAGGGGCGGTGAAAAACTGTTTTTT.

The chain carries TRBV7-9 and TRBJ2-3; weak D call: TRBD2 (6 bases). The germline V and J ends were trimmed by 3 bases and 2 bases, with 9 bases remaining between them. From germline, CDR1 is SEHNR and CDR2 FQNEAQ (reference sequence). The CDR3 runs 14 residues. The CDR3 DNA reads TGTGCCAGCAGCTTGGGGGGAAACACAGATACGCAGTATTTT. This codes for CASSLGGNTDTQYF. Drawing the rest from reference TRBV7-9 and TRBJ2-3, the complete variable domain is DTGVSQNPRHKITKRGQNVTFRCDPISEHNRLYWYRQTLGQGPEFLTYFQNEAQLEKSRLLSDRFSAERPKGSFSTLEIQRTEQGDSAMYLCASSLGGNTDTQYFGPGTRLTVL.

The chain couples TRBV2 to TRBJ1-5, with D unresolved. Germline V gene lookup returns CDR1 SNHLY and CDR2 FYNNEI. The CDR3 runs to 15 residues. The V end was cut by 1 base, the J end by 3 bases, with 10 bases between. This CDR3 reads CASSEGTTLNQPQHF. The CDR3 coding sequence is TGTGCCAGCAGTGAAGGGACGACCCTCAATCAGCCCCAGCATTTT.

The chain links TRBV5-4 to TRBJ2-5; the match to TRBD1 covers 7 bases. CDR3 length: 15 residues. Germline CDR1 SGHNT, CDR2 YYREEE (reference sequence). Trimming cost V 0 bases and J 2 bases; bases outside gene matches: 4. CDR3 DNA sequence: TGTGCCAGCAGCTTGGTGGGGACAGCGCAAGAGACCCAGTACTTC. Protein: CASSLVGTAQETQYF. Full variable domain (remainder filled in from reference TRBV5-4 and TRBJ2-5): ETGVTQSPTHLIKTRGQQVTLRCSSQSGHNTVSWYQQALGQGPQFIFQYYREEENGRGNFPPRFSGLQFPNYSSELNVNALELDDSALYLCASSLVGTAQETQYFGPGTRLLVL.

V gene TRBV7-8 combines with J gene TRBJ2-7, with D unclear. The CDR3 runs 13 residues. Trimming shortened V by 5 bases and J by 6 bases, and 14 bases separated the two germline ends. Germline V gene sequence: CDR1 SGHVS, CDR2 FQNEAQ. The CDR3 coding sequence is TGTGCCAGCAGCCCCCCCAAGGTGGGCGAGCAGTACTTC. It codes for CASSPPKVGEQYF.

The CDR3 DNA reads as TGTGCCATCCAGAGGAGTAGCGCGTACCAAGAGACCCAGTACTTC. It translates to CAIQRSSAYQETQYF. The chain employs TRBV10-3 and TRBJ2-5; D possibly corresponds to TRBD2 (5 bases). The CDR3 spans 15 residues. Trimming pared 8 bases from V and 0 bases from J, leaving 16 bases between. Looked up from germline, CDR1 is ENHRY and CDR2 is SYGVKD.

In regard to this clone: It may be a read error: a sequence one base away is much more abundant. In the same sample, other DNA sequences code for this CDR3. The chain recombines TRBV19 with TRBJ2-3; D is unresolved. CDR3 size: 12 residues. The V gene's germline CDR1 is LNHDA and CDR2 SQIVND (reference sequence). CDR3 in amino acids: CASSMRGDTQYF. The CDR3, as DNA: TGTGCAAGTAGTATGCGCGGAGATACGCAGTATTTT.

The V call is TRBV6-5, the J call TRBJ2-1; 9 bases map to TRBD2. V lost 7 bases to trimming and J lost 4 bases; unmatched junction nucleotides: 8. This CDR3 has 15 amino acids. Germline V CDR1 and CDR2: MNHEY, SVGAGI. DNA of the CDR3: TGTGCCAGCATTGACCGTCTAGCGGGATACAATGAGCAGTTCTTC. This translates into CASIDRLAGYNEQFF.

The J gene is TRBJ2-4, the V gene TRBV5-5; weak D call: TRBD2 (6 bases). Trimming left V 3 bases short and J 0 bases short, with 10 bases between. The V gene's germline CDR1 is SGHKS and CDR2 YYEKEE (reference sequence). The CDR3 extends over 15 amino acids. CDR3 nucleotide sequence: TGTGCCAGCAGCTCATACGGGGGAGCCAAAAACATTCAGTACTTC. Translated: CASSSYGGAKNIQYF.

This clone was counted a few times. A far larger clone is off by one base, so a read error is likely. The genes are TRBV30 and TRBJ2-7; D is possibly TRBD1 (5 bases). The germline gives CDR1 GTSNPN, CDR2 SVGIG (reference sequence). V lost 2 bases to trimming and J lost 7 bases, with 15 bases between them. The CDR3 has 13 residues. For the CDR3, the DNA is TGTGCCTGGAGTATTGCTACCCAGGGTGAGCAGTACTTC. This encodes CAWSIATQGEQYF.

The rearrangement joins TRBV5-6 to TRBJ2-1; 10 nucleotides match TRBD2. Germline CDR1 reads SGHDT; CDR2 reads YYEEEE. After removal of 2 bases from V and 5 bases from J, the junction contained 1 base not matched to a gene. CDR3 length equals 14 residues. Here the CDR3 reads CASSLLAGNNEQFF. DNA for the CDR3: TGTGCCAGCAGCTTACTAGCGGGAAACAATGAGCAGTTCTTC.

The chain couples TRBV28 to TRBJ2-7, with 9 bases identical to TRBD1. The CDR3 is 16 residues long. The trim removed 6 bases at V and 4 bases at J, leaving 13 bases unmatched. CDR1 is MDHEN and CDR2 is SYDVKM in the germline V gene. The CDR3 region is CASSSTGTGTMYEQYF. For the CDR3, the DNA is TGTGCCAGCAGCTCGACAGGGACAGGGACCATGTACGAGCAGTACTTC.

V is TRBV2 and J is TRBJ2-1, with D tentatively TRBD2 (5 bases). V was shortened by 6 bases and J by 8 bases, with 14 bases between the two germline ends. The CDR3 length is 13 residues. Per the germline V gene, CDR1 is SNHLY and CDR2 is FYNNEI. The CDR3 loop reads CASSATRFDEQFF. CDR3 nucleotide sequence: TGTGCCAGCAGCGCCACTAGATTCGATGAGCAGTTCTTC.

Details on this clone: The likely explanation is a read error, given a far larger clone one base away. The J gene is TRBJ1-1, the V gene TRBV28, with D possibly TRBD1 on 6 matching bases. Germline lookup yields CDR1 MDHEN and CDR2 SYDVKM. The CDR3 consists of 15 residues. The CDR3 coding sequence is TGTGCCGGCAGTTTACTGATGGGGGCAGACACTGAAGCTTTCTTT. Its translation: CAGSLLMGADTEAFF.

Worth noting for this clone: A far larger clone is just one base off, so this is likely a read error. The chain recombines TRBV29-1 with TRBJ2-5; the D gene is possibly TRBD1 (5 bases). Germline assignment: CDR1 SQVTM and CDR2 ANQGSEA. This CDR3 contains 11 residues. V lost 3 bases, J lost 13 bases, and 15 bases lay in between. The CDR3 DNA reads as TGCAGCGTTGATCTCGACAGTCGGCCGTACTTC. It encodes CSVDLDSRPYF.

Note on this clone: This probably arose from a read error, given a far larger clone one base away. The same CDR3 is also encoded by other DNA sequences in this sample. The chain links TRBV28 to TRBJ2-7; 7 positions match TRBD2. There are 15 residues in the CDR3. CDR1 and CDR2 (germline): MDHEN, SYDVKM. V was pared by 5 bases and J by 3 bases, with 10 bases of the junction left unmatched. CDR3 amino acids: CASSPGTNLLYEQYF. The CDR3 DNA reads TGTGCCAGCAGTCCCGGGACTAACCTTCTCTACGAGCAGTACTTC.

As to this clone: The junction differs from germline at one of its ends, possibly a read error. The CDR3 bases are TGCGCCAGCAGCCAAGACACGGTCAGACTCTTC. Translating gives CASSQDTVRLF. This sequence joins TRBV4-1 and TRBJ1-2, with D unresolved. In germline, CDR1 is MGHRA, CDR2 YSYEKL. The CDR3 length is 11 residues.

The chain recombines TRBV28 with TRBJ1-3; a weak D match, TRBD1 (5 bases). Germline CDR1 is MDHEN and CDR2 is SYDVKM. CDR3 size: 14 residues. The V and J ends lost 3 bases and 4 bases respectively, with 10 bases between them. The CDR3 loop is CASSFLGTGNTIYF. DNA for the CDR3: TGTGCCAGCAGTTTTCTGGGGACCGGAAACACCATATATTTT.

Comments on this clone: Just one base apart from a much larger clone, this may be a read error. The CDR3 sequence is CASSGDRRYGYTF. CDR3 DNA: TGTGCCAGCAGCGGGGACAGGCGCTATGGCTACACCTTC. The chain recombines TRBV11-3 with TRBJ1-2, with 8 bases lining up with TRBD1. Germline assignment: CDR1 SGHNT and CDR2 YENEEA. The V and J ends lost 5 bases and 4 bases, in that order; junction bases with no gene match: 3. CDR3 length: 13 residues.